This passage covers 7 T cell receptor beta chains from one sample sequenced in a study of Graves' ophthalmopathy and Graves' hyperthyroidism. Beta-chain TCR CDR3 regions were amplified from RNA transcripts. Investigators did first-round RT-PCR with HTBI primers, then second-round multiplex PCR. MiXCR was run by TCRdb on the multiplex PCR reads, yielding one entry per CDR3 protein. This table holds roughly 700,000 distinct CDR3 sequences, roughly 40% found once. The specimen sequenced was peripheral blood. These receptors were obtained from an adult man with Graves' ophthalmopathy.

This chain joins TRBV5-6 and TRBJ1-1; D is perhaps TRBD1 (5 bases). Germline values: CDR1 SGHDT, CDR2 YYEEEE. This CDR3 has 15 residues. Trimming took off 0 bases at V and 4 bases at J, with 13 bases between the two ends. In DNA, the CDR3 is TGTGCCAGCAGCTTGGCCGGGGGAGGAGGCACTGAAGCTTTCTTT. Translating it yields CASSLAGGGGTEAFF. The complete variable domain, with remaining parts taken from reference TRBV5-6 and TRBJ1-1, reads DAGVTQSPTHLIKTRGQQVTLRCSPKSGHDTVSWYQQALGQGPQFIFQYYEEEERQRGNFPDRFSGHQFPNYSSELNVNALLLGDSALYLCASSLAGGGGTEAFFGQGTRLTVV.

This clonotype has a handful of counts. The rearrangement uses TRBV20-1 and TRBJ1-6, with 9 bases identical to TRBD1. V lost 4 bases, J lost 7 bases, and 8 bases stayed unmatched. Germline V gene sequence: CDR1 DFQATT, CDR2 SNEGSKA (reference sequence). This CDR3 is 15 amino acids long. The CDR3 loop is CSATSGQGNNSPLHF. In DNA form, the CDR3 reads TGCAGTGCTACCTCTGGACAGGGGAACAATTCACCCCTCCACTTT.

This clonotype was seen a handful of times. J is TRBJ2-2 and V is TRBV7-2; unclear D gene. Germline V gives CDR1 SGHTA, CDR2 FQGNSA. V was clipped by 3 bases and J by 5 bases, with 16 bases between them. CDR3 size: 16 residues. This CDR3 is CASSFNSQSRTGELFF. CDR3 nucleotides: TGTGCCAGCAGCTTCAATAGCCAAAGTCGGACCGGGGAGCTGTTTTTT.

V is TRBV20-1 and J is TRBJ1-4; maybe TRBD1 (5 bases). Trimming took off 3 bases at V and 5 bases at J, with 13 bases between the two ends. The CDR3 sequence is 14 residues long. Germline CDR1 reads DFQATT; CDR2 reads SNEGSKA (reference sequence). DNA of the CDR3: TGCAGTGCTAGGGCCAGTGGGGGAAATGAAAAACTGTTTTTT. Protein: CSARASGGNEKLFF.

Of note for this clonotype: One junction end does not reproduce the germline sequence, and a read error may be involved. V and J are TRBV20-1 and TRBJ2-7; TRBD1 matches at 8 bases. This CDR3 contains 14 residues. Germline lookup yields CDR1 DFQATT and CDR2 SNEGSKA (reference sequence). The CDR3 DNA follows: TGCAGTGCTAGGGCCGGACAGGGCAGGAACGAGCAGTGCTTC. This gives the protein CSARAGQGRNEQCF.

This clonotype is a singleton in its sample. The chain uses TRBV15 and TRBJ1-2, with 8 bases identical to TRBD1. The CDR3 is made up of 14 amino acids. V was clipped by 4 bases and J by 8 bases; unmatched bases: 9. Germline V gene data show CDR1 as LNHNV and CDR2 as YYDKDF (reference sequence). The CDR3 DNA follows: TGTGCCACCAGCATATACAGGGGGTCTGGGGGCTACACCTTC. Encoded protein: CATSIYRGSGGYTF.

This clonotype occurred a few times. The rearrangement joins TRBV6-1 to TRBJ1-1; no clear D gene. Trimming left V 5 bases short and J 1 base short, with 8 bases between. Germline CDR1 MNHNS, CDR2 SASEGT. The CDR3 sequence is 13 residues long. CDR3 in amino acids: CASSIHRNTEAFF. The CDR3 nucleotides are TGTGCCAGCAGTATCCACAGGAACACTGAAGCTTTCTTT.